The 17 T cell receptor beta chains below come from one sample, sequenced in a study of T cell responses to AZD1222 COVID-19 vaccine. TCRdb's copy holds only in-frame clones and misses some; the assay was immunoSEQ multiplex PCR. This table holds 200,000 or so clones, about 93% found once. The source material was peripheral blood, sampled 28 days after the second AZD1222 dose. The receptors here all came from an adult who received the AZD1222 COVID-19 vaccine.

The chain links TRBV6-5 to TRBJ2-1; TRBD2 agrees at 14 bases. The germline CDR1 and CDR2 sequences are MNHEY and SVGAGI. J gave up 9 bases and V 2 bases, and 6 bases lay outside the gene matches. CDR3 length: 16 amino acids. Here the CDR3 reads CASSYLTSGGGGEQFF. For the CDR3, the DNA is TGTGCCAGCAGTTACCTGACTAGCGGGGGGGGAGGTGAGCAGTTCTTC.

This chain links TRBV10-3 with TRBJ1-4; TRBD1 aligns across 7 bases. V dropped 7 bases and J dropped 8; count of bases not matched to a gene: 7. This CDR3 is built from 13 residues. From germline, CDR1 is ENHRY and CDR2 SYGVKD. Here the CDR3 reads CAINDRVGEKLFF. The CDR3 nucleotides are TGTGCCATCAACGACAGGGTCGGGGAAAAACTGTTTTTT.

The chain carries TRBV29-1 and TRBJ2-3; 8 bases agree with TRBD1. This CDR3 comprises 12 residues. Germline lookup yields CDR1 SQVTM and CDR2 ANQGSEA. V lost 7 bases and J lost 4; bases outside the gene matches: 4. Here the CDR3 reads CSARQGSDTQYF. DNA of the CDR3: TGCAGCGCAAGACAGGGGTCAGATACGCAGTATTTT.

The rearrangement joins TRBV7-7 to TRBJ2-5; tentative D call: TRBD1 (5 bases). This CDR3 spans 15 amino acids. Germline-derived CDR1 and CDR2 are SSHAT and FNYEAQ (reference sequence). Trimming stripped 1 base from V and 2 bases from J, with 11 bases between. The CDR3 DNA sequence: TGTGCCAGCAGCTTAGACACAGGACCTCAAGAGACCCAGTACTTC. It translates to CASSLDTGPQETQYF.

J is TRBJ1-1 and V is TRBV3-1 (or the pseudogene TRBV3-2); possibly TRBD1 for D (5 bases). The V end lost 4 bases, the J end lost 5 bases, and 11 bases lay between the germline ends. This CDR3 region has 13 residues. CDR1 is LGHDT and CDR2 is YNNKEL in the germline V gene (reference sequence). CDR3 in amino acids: CASSLAGNTEAFF. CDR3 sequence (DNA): TGTGCCAGCAGCCTCGCAGGGAATACTGAAGCTTTCTTT.

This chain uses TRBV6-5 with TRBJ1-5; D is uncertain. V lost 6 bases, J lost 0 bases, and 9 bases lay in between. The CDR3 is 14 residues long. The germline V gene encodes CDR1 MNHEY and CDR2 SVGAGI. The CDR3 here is CASSKLDSNQPQHF. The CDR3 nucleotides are TGTGCCAGCAGCAAGCTAGATAGCAATCAGCCCCAGCATTTT.

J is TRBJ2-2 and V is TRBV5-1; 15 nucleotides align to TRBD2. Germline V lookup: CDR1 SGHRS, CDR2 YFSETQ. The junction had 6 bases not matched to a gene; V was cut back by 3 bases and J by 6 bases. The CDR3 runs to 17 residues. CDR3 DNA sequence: TGCGCCAGCAGCTACGGGACTAGCGGGGGGAGCTCCGGGGAGCTGTTTTTT. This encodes CASSYGTSGGSSGELFF.

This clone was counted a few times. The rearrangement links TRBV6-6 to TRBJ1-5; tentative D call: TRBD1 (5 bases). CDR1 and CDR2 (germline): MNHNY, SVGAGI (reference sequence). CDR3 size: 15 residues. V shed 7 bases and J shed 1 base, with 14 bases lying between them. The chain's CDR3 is CASTKRGGSNQPQHF. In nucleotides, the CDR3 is TGTGCCAGCACTAAAAGGGGCGGAAGCAATCAGCCCCAGCATTTT.

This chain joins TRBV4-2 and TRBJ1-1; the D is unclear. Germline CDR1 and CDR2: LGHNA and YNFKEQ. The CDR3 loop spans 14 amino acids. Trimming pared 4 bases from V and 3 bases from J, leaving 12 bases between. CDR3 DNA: TGTGCCAGCAGCCGAGAGCGACGGTACACTGAAGCTTTCTTT. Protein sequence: CASSRERRYTEAFF.

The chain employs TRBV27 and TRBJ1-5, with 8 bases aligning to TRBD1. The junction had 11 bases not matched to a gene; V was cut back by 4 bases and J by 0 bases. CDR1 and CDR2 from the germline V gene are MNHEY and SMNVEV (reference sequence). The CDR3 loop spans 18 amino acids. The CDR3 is CASSSTRTGSFSNQPQHF. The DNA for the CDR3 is TGTGCCAGCAGTTCCACTCGGACAGGGTCCTTTAGCAATCAGCCCCAGCATTTT.

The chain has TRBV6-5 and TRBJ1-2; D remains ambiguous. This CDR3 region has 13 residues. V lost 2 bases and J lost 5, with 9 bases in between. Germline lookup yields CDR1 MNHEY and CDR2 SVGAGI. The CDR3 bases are TGTGCCAGCAGTTACGTGGTGGGGTATGGCTACACCTTC. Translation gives CASSYVVGYGYTF.

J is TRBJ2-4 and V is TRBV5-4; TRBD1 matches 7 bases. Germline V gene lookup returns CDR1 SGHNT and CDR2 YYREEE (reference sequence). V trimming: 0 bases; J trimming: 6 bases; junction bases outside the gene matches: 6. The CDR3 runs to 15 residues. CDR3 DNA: TGTGCCAGCAGCTTGGCAGACAGGGTGAGAAACATTCAGTACTTC. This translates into CASSLADRVRNIQYF.

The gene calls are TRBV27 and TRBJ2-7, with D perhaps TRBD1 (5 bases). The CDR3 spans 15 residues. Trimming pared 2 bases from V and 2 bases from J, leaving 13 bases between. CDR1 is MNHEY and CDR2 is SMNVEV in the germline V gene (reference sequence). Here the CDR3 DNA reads TGTGCCAGCAGTTTAAGTAGCAGGGCGCCCTACGAGCAGTACTTC. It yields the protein CASSLSSRAPYEQYF.

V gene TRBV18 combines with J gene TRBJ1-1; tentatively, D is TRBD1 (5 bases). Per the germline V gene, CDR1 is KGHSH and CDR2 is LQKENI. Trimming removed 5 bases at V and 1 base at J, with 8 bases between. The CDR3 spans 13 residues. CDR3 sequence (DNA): TGTGCCAGCTCAGGGACTGAGAACACTGAAGCTTTCTTT. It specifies CASSGTENTEAFF.

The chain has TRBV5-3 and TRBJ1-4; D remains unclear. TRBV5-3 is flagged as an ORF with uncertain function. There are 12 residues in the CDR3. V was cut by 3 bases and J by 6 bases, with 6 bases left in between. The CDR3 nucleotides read TGTGCCAGAAGCTCAACGGATGAAAAACTGTTTTTT. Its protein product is CARSSTDEKLFF.

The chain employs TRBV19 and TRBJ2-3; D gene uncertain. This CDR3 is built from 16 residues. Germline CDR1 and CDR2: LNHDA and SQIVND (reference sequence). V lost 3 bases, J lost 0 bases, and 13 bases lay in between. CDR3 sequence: CASSIARLTSTDTQYF. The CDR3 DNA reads TGTGCCAGTAGTATTGCAAGACTCACTAGCACAGATACGCAGTATTTT.

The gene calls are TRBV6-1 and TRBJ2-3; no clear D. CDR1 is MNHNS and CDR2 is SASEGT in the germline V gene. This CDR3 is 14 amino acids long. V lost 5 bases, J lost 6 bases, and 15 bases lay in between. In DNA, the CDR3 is TGTGCCAGCAGTCAAACCCTGGGGTCCGATACGCAGTATTTT. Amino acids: CASSQTLGSDTQYF.